Below, one T cell receptor (beta chain) is given with its context. Authors' methods: Estimation of nucleated cell counts relied on the amplification of reference gene primers. Data came from immunoSEQ multiplex PCR; TCRdb stores just in-frame clones and leaves some out. Clone size and V and J calls were adopted from that table, with D and trimming inferred from the DNA. This sample has approximately 390,000 clones, with around 87% found just once. The length of the CDR3 is 16 residues. Germline V gene sequence: CDR1 SGHAT, CDR2 FQNNGV. V gave up 5 bases and J gave up 2 bases, with 18 bases separating them. The data were taken from a study of blood T cell repertoires in COVID-19. Across the whole study: The origin of the acute and convalescent COVID-19 samples was the United States, Italy and Spain. PBMCs, B-cell-depleted T cells, or T cells were the source of the cDNA or gDNA that made up the material.

Sequenced: peripheral blood. The receptor was isolated from a man between 18 and 29 years old with active or convalescent COVID-19. The chain is built from TRBV11-2 and TRBJ1-1; D gene unclear. The CDR3 spells CASSLPLGRANTEAFF. In DNA form, the CDR3 reads TGTGCCAGCAGCCTTCCCCTGGGGAGAGCCAACACTGAAGCTTTCTTT.